This record concerns one T cell receptor (beta chain) sequence. The sample belongs to a study of shared clonotypes between healthy human individuals. Between the trimmed V and J ends, which lost 6 bases and 1 base, there was a span of 9 bases. Germline V CDR1 and CDR2: SNHLY, FYNNEI. The CDR3 extends over 13 amino acids. Over several immunoSEQ plates, each subset's genomic DNA was distributed in even portions. Unsorted PBMC samples were amplified in replicate PCRs containing roughly 300 ng DNA, about 30,000 T cell genomes. This table comes from immunoSEQ multiplex PCR, and its TCRdb copy is limited to in-frame clones, with some not included. This sample carries about half a million clones, 78% of them seen once, and the ten largest clones take 9.5% to 15%. Participating donors were healthy, HIV-negative adults free of recent acute infections or vaccinations.

V and J are TRBV2 and TRBJ2-5; D is unresolved. The receptor was derived from a woman aged 40-49 years in good health. Some clones in this sample may be carry-over from other donors' samples. Sequencing was carried out using PBMCs. CDR3 in amino acids: CASSPRTQETQYF. The DNA of the CDR3 is TGTGCCAGCAGCCCCCGGACCCAAGAGACCCAGTACTTC.